The 2 T cell receptor beta chains given below trace back to one sample, sequenced in a study of blood T cell repertoires in COVID-19. Here immunoSEQ multiplex PCR was the method, and the copy in TCRdb shows in-frame clones only, minus some. In the table there are under 150,000 clones, around 80% of which are singletons. The sequencing input was peripheral blood. Receptors originate from a woman older than 75 in a cohort sampled during active or convalescent COVID-19.

With regard to this clone: This CDR3 is also generated by other DNA sequences in the sample. This chain links TRBV18 with TRBJ2-7; 11 bases are a match to TRBD2. Germline CDR1 KGHSH, CDR2 LQKENI. V lost 3 bases, J lost 2 bases, and 3 bases stayed unmatched. The CDR3 contains 15 residues. This CDR3 is CASSPTSGGPYEQYV. Written as DNA, the CDR3 is TGTGCCAGCTCACCCACTAGCGGGGGCCCCTACGAGCAGTACGTC.

The rearrangement uses TRBV15 and TRBJ2-1; TRBD2 matches 8 bases. The CDR3 spans 17 residues. CDR1 LNHNV and CDR2 YYDKDF come from the germline V gene (reference sequence). The V segment lost 0 bases and the J segment 6 bases; nucleotides outside the gene matches: 10. DNA of the CDR3: TGTGCCACCAGCAGAGACCAAAGGCGGGGGGCCACCAATGAGCAGTTCTTC. Its protein product is CATSRDQRRGATNEQFF. The full variable domain, rest sourced from reference TRBV15 and TRBJ2-1, is DAMVIQNPRYQVTQFGKPVTLSCSQTLNHNVMYWYQQKSSQAPKLLFHYYDKDFNNEADTPDNFQSRRPNTSFCFLDIRSPGLGDTAMYLCATSRDQRRGATNEQFFGPGTRLTVL.